This T cell receptor beta chain comes out of a study of blood T cells in healthy people across ages. Primed by a sample-barcoded 5' primer and a J-beta primer mix, a second PCR proceeded for about 6 to 12 cycles. With 12 random nucleotides, a template-switch adaptor tagged each individual cDNA molecule. CDR3-containing paired-end reads numbered at least 2.5 million in each sample. TCRdb re-derived calls from the 5' RACE reads in MiXCR, one entry per CDR3 protein. The sample records roughly 700,000 distinct CDR3 sequences, around 49% being singletons. With respect to this clonotype: Its matching antigen is unknown.

Whole-study findings and limits: A greater number of naive CD4+ cells and higher diversity distinguished long-lived donors from aged donors. It was held that diversity estimates obtained from one million T cells represented underestimates.

CDR3 length: 15 amino acids. The V end was cut by 2 bases, the J end by 11 bases, with 21 bases between. Germline lookup yields CDR1 SEHNR and CDR2 FQNEAQ (reference sequence). The TCR originated in an older woman in good health. The chain couples TRBV7-9 to TRBJ2-5; TRBD2 is a possible D gene (6 bases). The sequenced sample consisted of blood. In DNA, the CDR3 is TGTGCCAGCAGCTTATCGGGGGAGCGCCGCGATGAGCAGTACTTC. Translating it yields CASSLSGERRDEQYF.